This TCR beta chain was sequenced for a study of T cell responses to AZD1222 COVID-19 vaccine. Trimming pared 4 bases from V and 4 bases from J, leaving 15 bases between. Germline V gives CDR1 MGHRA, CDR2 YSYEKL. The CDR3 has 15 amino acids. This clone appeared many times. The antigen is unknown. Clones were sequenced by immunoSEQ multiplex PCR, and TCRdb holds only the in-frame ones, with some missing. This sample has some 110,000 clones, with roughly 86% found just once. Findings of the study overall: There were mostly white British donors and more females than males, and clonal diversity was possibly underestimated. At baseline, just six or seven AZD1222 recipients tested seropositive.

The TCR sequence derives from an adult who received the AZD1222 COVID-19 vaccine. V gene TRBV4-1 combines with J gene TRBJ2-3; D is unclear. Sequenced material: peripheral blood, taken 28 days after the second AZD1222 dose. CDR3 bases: TGCGCCAGCAGCCCCCGAACGGATGGGGCAGATACGCAGTATTTT. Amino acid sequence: CASSPRTDGADTQYF.